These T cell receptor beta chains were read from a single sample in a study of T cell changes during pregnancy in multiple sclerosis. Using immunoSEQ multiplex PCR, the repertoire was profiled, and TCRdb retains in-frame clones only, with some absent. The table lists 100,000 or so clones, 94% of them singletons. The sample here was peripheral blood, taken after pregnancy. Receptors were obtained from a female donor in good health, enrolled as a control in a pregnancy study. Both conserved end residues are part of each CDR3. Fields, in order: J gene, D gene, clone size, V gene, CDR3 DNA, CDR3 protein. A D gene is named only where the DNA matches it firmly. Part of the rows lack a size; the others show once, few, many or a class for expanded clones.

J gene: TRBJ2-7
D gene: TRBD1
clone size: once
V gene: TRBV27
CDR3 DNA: TGTGCCAGCAGTCGGGGCGGGACAGGGTCCTACGAGCAGTACTTC
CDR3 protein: CASSRGGTGSYEQYF

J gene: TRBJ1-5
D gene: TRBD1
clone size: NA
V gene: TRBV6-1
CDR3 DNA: TGTGCCAGCACGGCAGGGGGGCTTGATCAGCCCCAGCATTTT
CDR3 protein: CASTAGGLDQPQHF

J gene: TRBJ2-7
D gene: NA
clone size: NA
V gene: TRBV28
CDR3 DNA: TGTGCCAGCAGTTTGGGGGCCGGCGAGCAGTACTTC
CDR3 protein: CASSLGAGEQYF

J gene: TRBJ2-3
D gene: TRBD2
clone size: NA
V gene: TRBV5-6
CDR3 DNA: TGTGCCAGCAGCTTGTTGACTAGCGGGAGCACAGATACGCAGTATTTT
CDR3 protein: CASSLLTSGSTDTQYF

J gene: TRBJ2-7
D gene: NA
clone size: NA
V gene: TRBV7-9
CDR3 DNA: TGTGCCAGCAGCTTATTTACCGTGGCTGACGAGCAGTACTTC
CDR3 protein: CASSLFTVADEQYF

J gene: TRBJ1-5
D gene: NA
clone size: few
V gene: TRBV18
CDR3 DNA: TGTGCCAGCTCACCAGACAATAATCAGCCCCAGCATTTT
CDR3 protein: CASSPDNNQPQHF

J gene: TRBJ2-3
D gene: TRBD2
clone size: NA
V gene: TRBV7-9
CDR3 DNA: TGTGCCAGCAGCTTTAGCGGGAGAACAGATACGCAGTATTTT
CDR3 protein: CASSFSGRTDTQYF

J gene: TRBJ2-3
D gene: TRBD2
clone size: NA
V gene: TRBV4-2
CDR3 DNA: TGTGCCAGCAGCCCACGGAGCGGGGGTGGAGGAACAGATACGCAGTATTTT
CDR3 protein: CASSPRSGGGGTDTQYF

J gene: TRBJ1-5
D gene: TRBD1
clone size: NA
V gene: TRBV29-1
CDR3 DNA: TGCAGCGCCGGGACAGGGGTACAGCCTCAGCATTTT
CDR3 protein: CSAGTGVQPQHF

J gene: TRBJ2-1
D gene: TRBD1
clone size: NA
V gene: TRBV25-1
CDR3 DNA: TGTGCCAGCAGTGAGTTAGGACAGGCCTCGGGCAATGAGCAGTTCTTC
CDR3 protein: CASSELGQASGNEQFF

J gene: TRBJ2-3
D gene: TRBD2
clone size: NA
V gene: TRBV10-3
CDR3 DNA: TGTGCCATCAGTGATCCGGGCGGCGGGAGGAGCGCAGATACGCAGTATTTT
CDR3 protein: CAISDPGGGRSADTQYF

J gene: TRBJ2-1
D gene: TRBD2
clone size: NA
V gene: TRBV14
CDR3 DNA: TGTGCCAGCAGCCAAGTATCAGCGGGAGGTGAGCAGTTCTTC
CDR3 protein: CASSQVSAGGEQFF

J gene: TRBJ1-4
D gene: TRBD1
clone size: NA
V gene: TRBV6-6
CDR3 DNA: TGTGCCAGCAGAGACCAGGGACAGAGTAATGAAAAACTGTTTTTT
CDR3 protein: CASRDQGQSNEKLFF

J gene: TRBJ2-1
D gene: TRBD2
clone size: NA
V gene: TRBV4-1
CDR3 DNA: TGCGCCAGCAGCGCTGCGGTAGCGGGGATTCCGCGGACTGGGGAGCAGTTCTTC
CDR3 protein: CASSAAVAGIPRTGEQFF

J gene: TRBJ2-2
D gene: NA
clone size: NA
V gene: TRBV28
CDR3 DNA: TGTGCCAGCAGTTACCCTAGGGACACCCTTAACACCGGGGAGCTGTTTTTT
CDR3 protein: CASSYPRDTLNTGELFF

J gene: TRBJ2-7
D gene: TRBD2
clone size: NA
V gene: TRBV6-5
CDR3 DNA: TGTGCCAGCAGCTCTTACACTAGCGGGCCCTACGAGCAGTACTTC
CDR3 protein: CASSSYTSGPYEQYF

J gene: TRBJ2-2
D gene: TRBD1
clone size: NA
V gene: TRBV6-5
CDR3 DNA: TGTGCCAGCAGACAAAGGGGACAGGCGATCGGGGAGCTGTTTTTT
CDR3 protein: CASRQRGQAIGELFF

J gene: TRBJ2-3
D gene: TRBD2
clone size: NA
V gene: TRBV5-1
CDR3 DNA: TGCGCCAGCGCGGGAGGGCCCCTGACAGATACGCAGTATTTT
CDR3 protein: CASAGGPLTDTQYF

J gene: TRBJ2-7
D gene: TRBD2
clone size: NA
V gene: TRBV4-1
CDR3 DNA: TGCGCCAGCAGCTCACGGGTAGCGGGAGGGCCATACGAGCAGTACTTC
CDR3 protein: CASSSRVAGGPYEQYF

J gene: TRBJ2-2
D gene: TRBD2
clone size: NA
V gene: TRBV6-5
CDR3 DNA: TGTGCCAGCAGTTTCTTTAGCGGGAGATCCACCGGGGAGCTGTTTTTT
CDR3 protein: CASSFFSGRSTGELFF

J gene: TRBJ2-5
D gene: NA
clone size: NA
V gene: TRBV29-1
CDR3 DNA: TGCAGCGTTGGCGTCAGCGAAGAGACCCAGTACTTC
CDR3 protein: CSVGVSEETQYF

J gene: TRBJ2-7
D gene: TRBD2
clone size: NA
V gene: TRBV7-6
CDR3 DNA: TGTGCCAGCAGCTTAGTGGGAGCACTAGCGGGAAGGCACGAGCAGTACTTC
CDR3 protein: CASSLVGALAGRHEQYF

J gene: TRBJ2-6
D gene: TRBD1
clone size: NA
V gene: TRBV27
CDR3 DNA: TGTGCCAGCAGTCCCAAGGACAGGCCGAGCTCTGGGGCCAACGTCCTGACTTTC
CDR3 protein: CASSPKDRPSSGANVLTF

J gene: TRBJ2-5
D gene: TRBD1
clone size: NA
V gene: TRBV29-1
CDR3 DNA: TGCAGCGTTGATAACCGGAACAGGGGGCTAGGAGAGACCCAGTACTTC
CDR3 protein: CSVDNRNRGLGETQYF

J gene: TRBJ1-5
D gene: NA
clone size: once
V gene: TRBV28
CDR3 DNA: TGTGCCAGCAGTTTCGGCTCCAACAGGGTCAATCAGCCCCAGCATTTT
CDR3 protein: CASSFGSNRVNQPQHF

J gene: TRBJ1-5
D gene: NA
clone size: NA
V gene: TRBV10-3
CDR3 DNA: TGTGCCATCAGTGAGGAGACAGGCAATCAGCCCCAGCATTTT
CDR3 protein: CAISEETGNQPQHF

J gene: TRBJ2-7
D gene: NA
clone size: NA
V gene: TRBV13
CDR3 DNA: TGTGCCAGCAGCCTAGAGCGCGAGCAGTACTTC
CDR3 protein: CASSLEREQYF

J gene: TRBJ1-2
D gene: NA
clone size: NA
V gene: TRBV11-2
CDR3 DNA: TGTGCCAGCAGCTTAGCCCCCCTCGTTCAACTTGGCTACACCTTC
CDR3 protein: CASSLAPLVQLGYTF

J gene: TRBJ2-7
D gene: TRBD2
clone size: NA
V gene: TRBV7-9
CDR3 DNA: TGTGCCAGCAGCTTAGCGAGTAGCGGGAGCCAAATGGGCGAGCAGTACTTC
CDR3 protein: CASSLASSGSQMGEQYF

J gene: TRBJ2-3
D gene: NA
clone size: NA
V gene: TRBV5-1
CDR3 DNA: TGCGCCAGCAGCTTGGCCAGAGGGTCAGATACGCAGTATTTT
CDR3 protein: CASSLARGSDTQYF

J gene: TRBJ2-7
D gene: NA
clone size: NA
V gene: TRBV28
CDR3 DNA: TGTGCCAGCAGTTTAGTCCAATCCTACGAGCAGTACTTC
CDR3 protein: CASSLVQSYEQYF

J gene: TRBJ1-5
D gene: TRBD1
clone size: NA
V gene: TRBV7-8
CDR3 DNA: TGTGCCAGCAGCCCGCCGACAGGGAATCCCAATCAGCCCCAGCATTTT
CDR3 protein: CASSPPTGNPNQPQHF

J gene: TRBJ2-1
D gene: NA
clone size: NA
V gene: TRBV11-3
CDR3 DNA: TGTGCCAGCAGCACCAGGGGGGCTATTGATGAGCAGTTCTTC
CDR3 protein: CASSTRGAIDEQFF

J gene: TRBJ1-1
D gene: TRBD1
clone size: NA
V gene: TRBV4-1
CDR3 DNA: TGCGCCAGCAGTCAGGGACAGGGGTTTGTAGCTTTCTTT
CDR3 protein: CASSQGQGFVAFF

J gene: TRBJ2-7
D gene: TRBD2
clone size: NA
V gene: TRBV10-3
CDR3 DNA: TGTGCCATCAGTATTAGCGGGAGAGAGTACGAGCAGTACTTC
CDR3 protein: CAISISGREYEQYF

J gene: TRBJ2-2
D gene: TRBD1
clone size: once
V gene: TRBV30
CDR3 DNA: TGTGCCTGGAGTTTACGGACAGGGCTGAGCACCGGGGAGCTGTTTTTT
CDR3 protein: CAWSLRTGLSTGELFF

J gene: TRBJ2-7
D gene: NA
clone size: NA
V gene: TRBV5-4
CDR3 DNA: TGTGCCAGCAGCTTAAAAGGGGAAGACGAGCAGTACTTC
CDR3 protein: CASSLKGEDEQYF

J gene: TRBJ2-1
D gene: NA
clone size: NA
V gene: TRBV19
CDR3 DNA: TGTGCCAGTAGTATACCCGGGTCCCGCAGAGCGATTTTGTACAATGAGCAGTTCTTC
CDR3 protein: CASSIPGSRRAILYNEQFF

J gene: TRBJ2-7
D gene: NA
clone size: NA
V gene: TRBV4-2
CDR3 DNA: TGTGCCAGCAGCCCATGGGACACCTACGAGCAGTACTTC
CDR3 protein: CASSPWDTYEQYF

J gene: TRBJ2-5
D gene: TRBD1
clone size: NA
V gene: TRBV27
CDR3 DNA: TGTGCCAGCAGTTTATCGGGGACAGGGGGCCAAGAGACCCAGTACTTC
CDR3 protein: CASSLSGTGGQETQYF

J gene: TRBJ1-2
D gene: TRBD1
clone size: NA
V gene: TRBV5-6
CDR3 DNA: TGTGCCAGCAGCTTGACAGGGGAAGGCTACACCTTC
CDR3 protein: CASSLTGEGYTF

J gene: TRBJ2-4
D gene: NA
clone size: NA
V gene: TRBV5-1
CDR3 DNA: TGCGCCAGCAGCTTGGGGCAGGGGGCCAAAAACATTCAGTACTTC
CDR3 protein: CASSLGQGAKNIQYF

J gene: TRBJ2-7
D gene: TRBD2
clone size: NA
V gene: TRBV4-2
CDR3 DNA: TGTGCCAGCAGCCCCGAAGCGGGGGGCGAGCAGTACTTC
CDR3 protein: CASSPEAGGEQYF

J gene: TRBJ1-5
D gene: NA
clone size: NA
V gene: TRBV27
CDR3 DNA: TGTGCCAGCAGTTTAGGGCAGGACAATCAGCCCCAGCATTTT
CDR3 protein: CASSLGQDNQPQHF

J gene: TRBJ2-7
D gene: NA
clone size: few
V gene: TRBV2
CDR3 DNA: NA
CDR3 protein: CASILVGRWLGEQYF

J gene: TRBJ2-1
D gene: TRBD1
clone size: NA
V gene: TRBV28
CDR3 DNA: TGTGCCAGCAGTTCTGGACAGGACGCCTACAATGAGCAGTTCTTC
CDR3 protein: CASSSGQDAYNEQFF

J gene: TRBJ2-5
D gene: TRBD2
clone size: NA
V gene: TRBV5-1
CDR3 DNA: TGCGCCAGCAGCTTGGAAGCTAGCGGGAGCGCGGAGACCCAGTACTTC
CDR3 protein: CASSLEASGSAETQYF

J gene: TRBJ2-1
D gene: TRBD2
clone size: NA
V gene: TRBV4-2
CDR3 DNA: TGTGCCAGCAGCCAAGAAAGGACTAGTGATGATGAGCAGTTCTTC
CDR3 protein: CASSQERTSDDEQFF